This T cell receptor beta chain comes out of a study of immune characterization of retroperitoneal liposarcoma. Via MiXCR, TCRdb re-called the PCR reads, giving one row per CDR3 protein. The profile shows some 20,000 distinct CDR3 sequences, 35% to 40% of them singletons. Judged by abundance, this clonotype is medium-sized. Trimming took 5 bases from V and 3 from J; bases not matched to a gene: 9. Germline CDR1 and CDR2: MNHNS and SASEGT. This CDR3 is built from 15 residues. V gene TRBV6-1 combines with J gene TRBJ2-5; 7 bases align to TRBD1. This clonotype originated in a male donor with retroperitoneal liposarcoma. Sequencing was done on a sample of blood. The CDR3 spells CASSYQTGIKETQYF. The DNA of the CDR3 is TGTGCCAGCAGTTATCAGACAGGGATAAAAGAGACCCAGTACTTC.